This T cell receptor (beta chain) was obtained from a study of blood T cells in healthy people across ages. Points from the study as a whole: Diversity figures derived from one million T cells were judged to underestimate the true value.

There are many counts of this clonotype. What it binds is unknown. A second PCR, run for 7 to 11 cycles, used a sample-barcoded 5' primer plus a J-beta primer mix. Every cDNA was tagged by a template-switch adaptor with 12 random nucleotides. TCRdb passed the 5' RACE reads through MiXCR, listing each CDR3 protein once. The repertoire holds just under 900,000 distinct CDR3 sequences, with under 30% as singletons. The CDR3 length is 14 residues. Per the germline V gene, CDR1 is MNHEY and CDR2 is SVGAGI. Germline trimming cut 6 bases from V and 7 bases from J; bases unmatched to any gene: 5. Each donor had about 10 milliliters of peripheral blood drawn.

This receptor was obtained from a woman of 80 years or more in good health. Sequenced material: blood. This chain links TRBV6-5 with TRBJ2-1, with 11 bases identical to TRBD1. CDR3 bases: TGTGCCAGCAGCCGAGGGACAGGGGGAAATGAGCAGTTCTTC. It yields the protein CASSRGTGGNEQFF.